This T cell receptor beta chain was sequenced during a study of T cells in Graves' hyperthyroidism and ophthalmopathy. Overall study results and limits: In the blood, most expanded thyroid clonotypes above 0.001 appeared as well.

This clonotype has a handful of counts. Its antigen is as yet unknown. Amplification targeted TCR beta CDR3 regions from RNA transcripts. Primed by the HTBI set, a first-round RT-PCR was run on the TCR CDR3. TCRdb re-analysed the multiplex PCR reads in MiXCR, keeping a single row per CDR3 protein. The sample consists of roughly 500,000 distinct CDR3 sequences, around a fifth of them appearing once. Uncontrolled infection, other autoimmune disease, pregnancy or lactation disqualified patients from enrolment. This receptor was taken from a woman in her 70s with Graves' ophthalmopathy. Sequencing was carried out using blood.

The CDR3 sequence: CASSLGSPANNEQFF. CDR3 coding DNA: TGCGCCAGCAGCCTGGGGTCGCCGGCCAACAATGAGCAGTTCTTC. The chain uses TRBV4-1 and TRBJ2-1; D unresolved. Trimming took 4 bases from V and 5 from J, leaving 15 bases between them. The V gene's germline CDR1 is MGHRA and CDR2 YSYEKL. The CDR3 consists of 15 residues.